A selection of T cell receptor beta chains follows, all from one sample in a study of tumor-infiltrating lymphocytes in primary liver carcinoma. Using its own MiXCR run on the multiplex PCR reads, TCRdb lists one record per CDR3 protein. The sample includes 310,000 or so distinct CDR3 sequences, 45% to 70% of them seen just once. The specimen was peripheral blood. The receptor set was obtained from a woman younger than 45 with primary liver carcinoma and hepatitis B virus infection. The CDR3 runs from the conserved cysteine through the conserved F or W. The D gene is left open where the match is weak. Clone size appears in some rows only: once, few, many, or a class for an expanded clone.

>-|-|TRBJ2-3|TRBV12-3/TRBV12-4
TGTGCCAGCACTACTACAGATTTAGGGAACACAGGTACGCAGTATTTT
CASTTTDLGNTGTQYF
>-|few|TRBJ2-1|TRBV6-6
TGTGCCAGCAGTTACCTGAACAGTGGGGTTGAGCAGTTCTTC
CASSYLNSGVEQFF
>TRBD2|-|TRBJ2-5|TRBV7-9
TGTGCCAGCGGCGTAACCCCCCGGCTAGCGGGAGAGACCCAGTACTTC
CASGVTPRLAGETQYF
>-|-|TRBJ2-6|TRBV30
TGTGCCGGATCTCAAACTGGGGCCAACGTCCTGACTTTC
CAGSQTGANVLTF
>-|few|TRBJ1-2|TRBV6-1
TGTGCCAGCAGTGGAACGCTCAGGGAGAGCTATGGCTACACCTTC
CASSGTLRESYGYTF
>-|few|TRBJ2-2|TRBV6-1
TGTGCCAGCCTTCTCCAGGGATGGACCGGGGAGCTGTTTTTT
CASLLQGWTGELFF
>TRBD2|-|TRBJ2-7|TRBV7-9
TGTGCCTCCCGGGCAAGCGGGAGCCCCGAGCAGTACTTC
CASRASGSPEQYF
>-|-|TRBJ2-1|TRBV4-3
TGCGCCAGCAGCCATGGTGCGGGAAGCTCCTACAGTGAGCAGTTCTTC
CASSHGAGSSYSEQFF
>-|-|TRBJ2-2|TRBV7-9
TGTGCAAGCAGCTTGGCAGGGGCGGCCGGGGAGCTGTTTTTT
CASSLAGAAGELFF
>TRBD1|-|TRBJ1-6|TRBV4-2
TGTGCCAGCAGCCAAAGCGTGGACAGGGGGAATTCACCCCTCCACTTT
CASSQSVDRGNSPLHF
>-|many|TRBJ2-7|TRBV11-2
TGTGCCAGCAGCCCGTCTTCCTACGAGCAGTACTTC
CASSPSSYEQYF
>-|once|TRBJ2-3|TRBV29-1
TGCAGAGCTGTGGACTCCGGGGGAGATACGCAGTATTTT
CRAVDSGGDTQYF
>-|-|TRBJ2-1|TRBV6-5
TGTGCCAGCAAGTGGGGAGATGAGCGGTTCTTC
CASKWGDERFF
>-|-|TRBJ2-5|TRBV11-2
TGTGCAAGCAGTCTAGGCTACGGACAAGAGATCCAGTGCTTC
CASSLGYGQEIQCF
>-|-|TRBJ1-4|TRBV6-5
TGTGCCAGCAGTTACAGGCAGCTTGAAAAACTGTTTTTT
CASSYRQLEKLFF
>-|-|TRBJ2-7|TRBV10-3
TGTGCCATCAGACCGATGGGGACAACCTACGAGCATTGCTTC
CAIRPMGTTYEHCF
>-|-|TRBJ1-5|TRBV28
TGTGCCAGCAGTTTTCCACCTTTAGGCAATCAGCCCCAGCATTTT
CASSFPPLGNQPQHF
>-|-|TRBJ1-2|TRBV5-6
TGTGCCAGCAGAGGGTATGCAAGAGGCTACACCTTC
CASRGYARGYTF
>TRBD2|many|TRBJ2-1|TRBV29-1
TGCAGCGTTGTGTTGGCTAGCGGGAGTAATGAGCAGTTCTTC
CSVVLASGSNEQFF
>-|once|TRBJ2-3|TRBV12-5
TGTGCTAGTGGTCTCCTAGAGGGAGAATTCGTTGGGGATACGCAGTATTTT
CASGLLEGEFVGDTQYF
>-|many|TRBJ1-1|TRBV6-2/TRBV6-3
TGTGCCAGCAGCCTACAGGGAGTCGCTGAAGCTTTCTTT
CASSLQGVAEAFF
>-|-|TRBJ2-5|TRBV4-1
TGCGCCAGCGGCCGATATACCGGGGTTCAAGAGACCCAGTACTTC
CASGRYTGVQETQYF
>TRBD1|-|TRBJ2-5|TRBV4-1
TGCGCCAGCAGCCTTTCACCCGGGACAGGGGGCTTAAGGGGAGAGACCCAGTACTTC
CASSLSPGTGGLRGETQYF
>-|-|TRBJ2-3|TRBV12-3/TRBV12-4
TGTGCCAGCAGCTACATCCAAAGGAATACGCAGTATTTT
CASSYIQRNTQYF
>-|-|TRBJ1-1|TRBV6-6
TGTGCCAGCATTCCACCCAAGACGGTGAACACTGAAGCTTTCTTT
CASIPPKTVNTEAFF
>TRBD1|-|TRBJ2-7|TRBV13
TGTGCCGGCAGCCCGACCCTCCCGGGACAGCAAACCTACGAGCAGTACTTC
CAGSPTLPGQQTYEQYF
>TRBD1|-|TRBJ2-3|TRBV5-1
TGCGCCAGCAGCTTGGGAACAGGGGGGTTCGATACGCAGTATTTT
CASSLGTGGFDTQYF
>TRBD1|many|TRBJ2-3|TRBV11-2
TGTGCCAGCAGTCCGGGACAGGGTGCGTATTTT
CASSPGQGAYF
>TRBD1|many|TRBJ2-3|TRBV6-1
TGTGCCAGCAGTGAACGGGACAGGTTCACAGATACGCAGTATTTT
CASSERDRFTDTQYF
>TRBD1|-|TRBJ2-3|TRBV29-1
TGCAGCGATAGACAGGGAAATACAGATATGCAGTATTTT
CSDRQGNTDMQYF
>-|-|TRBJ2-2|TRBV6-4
TGTGCCAGCAGTGCTGGCTGGAACACCGGGGAGCTGTTTTTT
CASSAGWNTGELFF
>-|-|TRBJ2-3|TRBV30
TGTGCCTGGGCCGCTAGCAGGAGAGGTACGCCGTATTTT
CAWAASRRGTPYF
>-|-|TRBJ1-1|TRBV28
TGTGCCAGCAGACGGACGCGAGAAGCTTTCTTT
CASRRTREAFF
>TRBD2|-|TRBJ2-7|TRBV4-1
TGCGCCAGCAGCCAAGACCCAGCGGGAGTCTACGAGCAGTACTTC
CASSQDPAGVYEQYF
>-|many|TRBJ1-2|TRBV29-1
TGCAGCGTTTCGGACTTTGGAGGAGGCTACACCTTC
CSVSDFGGGYTF
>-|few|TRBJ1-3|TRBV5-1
TGCGCCAGCAGCGCGGGACTGAGCTCTGGAAACACCATGTGTTTT
CASSAGLSSGNTMCF
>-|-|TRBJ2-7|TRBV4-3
TGTGCCAGCAGACAAGATCCAGCCTACGAGCAGTACTTC
CASRQDPAYEQYF
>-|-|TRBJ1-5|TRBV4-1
TGCGCCAGCAGCCAAGGTCCCAATCAGCCCCAGCATTTT
CASSQGPNQPQHF
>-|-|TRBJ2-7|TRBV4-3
TGCGCCAGCAGCCAAGTCTTTTCGTCCAACTCCTACGAGCAGTACTTC
CASSQVFSSNSYEQYF
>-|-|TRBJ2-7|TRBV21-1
TGTGCCAGCAGCAAAAGACCGGGACTGCTCTACGAGCAGTACTTC
CASSKRPGLLYEQYF
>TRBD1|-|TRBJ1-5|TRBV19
TGTGCCAGTAGGGGACAGGCGAATCAGCCCCAGCATTTT
CASRGQANQPQHF
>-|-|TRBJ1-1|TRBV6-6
TGTGCCAACAGTACCCGGTATGAAGCTTTATTT
CANSTRYEALF
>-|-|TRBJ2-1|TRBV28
TGTGCCAGCAGTTCAACCGTTGAAATGTCTAGGACTTTTGAGCAGTTCTTC
CASSSTVEMSRTFEQFF
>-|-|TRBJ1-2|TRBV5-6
TGTGCCAGGAGCTTGGGGGTCAGGGAGTACTATGGCTACACCTTC
CARSLGVREYYGYTF
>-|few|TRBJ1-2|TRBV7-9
TGTGCCAGCAGCCCCGGGAACTATGGCTACACCTTC
CASSPGNYGYTF
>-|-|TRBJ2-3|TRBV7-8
TGTGCCAGCAGCTCACTAGTATCAGATACGCGCTATTTT
CASSSLVSDTRYF